The clone carrying this T cell receptor (beta chain) has just a few counts. The sample originates from a study of T cell changes during pregnancy in multiple sclerosis. Only in-frame clones appear in the TCRdb table, and some are missing; sequencing was by immunoSEQ multiplex PCR. Of some 44,000 clones listed, about 90% are singletons. The CDR3 loop spans 17 amino acids. Unmatched junction bases numbered 7, after V lost 2 bases and J lost 2 bases. Per the germline V gene, CDR1 is ENHRY and CDR2 is SYGVKD. Here the sequenced sample was CD4+ T cells from peripheral blood mononuclear cells, taken after pregnancy. The rearrangement joins TRBV10-3 to TRBJ2-5; 11 bases map to TRBD2. This TCR was recovered from a female donor with multiple sclerosis, enrolled in a pregnancy study. The DNA for the CDR3 is TGTGCCATCAGTGAGCCGACCGGGACTAGCGGACAAGAGACCCAGTACTTC. Translating gives CAISEPTGTSGQETQYF.